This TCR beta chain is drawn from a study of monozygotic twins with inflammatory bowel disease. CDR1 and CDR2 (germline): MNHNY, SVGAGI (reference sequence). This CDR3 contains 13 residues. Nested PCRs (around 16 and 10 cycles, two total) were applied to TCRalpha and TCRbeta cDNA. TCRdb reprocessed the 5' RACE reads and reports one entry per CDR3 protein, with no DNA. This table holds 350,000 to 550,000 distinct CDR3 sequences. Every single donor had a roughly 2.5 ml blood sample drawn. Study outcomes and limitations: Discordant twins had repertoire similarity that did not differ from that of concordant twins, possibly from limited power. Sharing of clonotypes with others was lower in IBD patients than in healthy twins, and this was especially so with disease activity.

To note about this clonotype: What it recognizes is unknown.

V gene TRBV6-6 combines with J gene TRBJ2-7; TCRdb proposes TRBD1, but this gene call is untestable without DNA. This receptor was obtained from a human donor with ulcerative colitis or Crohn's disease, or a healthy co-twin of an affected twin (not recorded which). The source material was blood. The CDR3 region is CASTQSLSYEQYF.